The 28 T cell receptor beta chains below were found in one sample sequenced in a study of shared clonotypes between healthy human individuals. Sequencing used immunoSEQ multiplex PCR; TCRdb keeps in-frame clones, though not all of them. This sample yields fewer than 1.8 million clones, of which approximately 98.5% are seen a single time; around 0.33% belongs to the top ten. The sequencing input was naive CD4+ T cells sorted from blood. Subset in this sample: CD45RA+ positively selected. All receptors derive from a man between 25 and 39 years old in good health.

This chain joins TRBV6-1 and TRBJ1-5; tentatively, D is TRBD1 (6 bases). V shed 6 bases and J shed 3 bases, with 9 bases lying between them. Germline loops: CDR1 MNHNS, CDR2 SASEGT. The length of the CDR3 is 13 residues. The DNA for the CDR3 is TGTGCCAGCAGCAGGGGCACCAATCAGCCCCAGCATTTT. Encoded protein: CASSRGTNQPQHF.

A few counts support this clone. This sequence joins TRBV6-1 and TRBJ2-3; D is ambiguous. Germline V gene lookup returns CDR1 MNHNS and CDR2 SASEGT. The CDR3 spans 12 residues. V lost 4 bases, J lost 3 bases, and 5 bases lay in between. Here the CDR3 reads CASSGWTDTQYF. The DNA for the CDR3 is TGTGCCAGCAGTGGGTGGACAGATACGCAGTATTTT.

This clone was seen a single time. J is TRBJ2-7 and V is TRBV6-1, with TRBD2 as a possible D gene (6 bases). Germline CDR1 is MNHNS and CDR2 is SASEGT. The germline V and J ends were trimmed by 5 bases and 5 bases, with 16 bases remaining between them. The CDR3 totals 14 residues. The CDR3 DNA reads as TGTGCCAGCAGTAAGACTAGAATAGGGCACGAGCAGTACTTC. It yields the protein CASSKTRIGHEQYF.

The chain uses TRBV9 and TRBJ2-2; 8 bases map to TRBD1. The CDR3 has 15 residues. J was trimmed by 6 bases and V by 0 bases; bases with no gene match: 4. Germline V gene data show CDR1 as SGDLS and CDR2 as YYNGEE. CDR3 coding DNA: TGTGCCAGCAGCGTAGTTCAGGGGGCTGCCGGGGAGCTGTTTTTT. Translation: CASSVVQGAAGELFF.

The chain employs TRBV6-5 and TRBJ2-2; 7 bases agree with TRBD1. Germline CDR1 reads MNHEY; CDR2 reads SVGAGI. CDR3 size: 15 residues. The junction had 5 bases not matched to a gene; V was cut back by 5 bases and J by 2 bases. DNA of the CDR3: TGTGCCAGCAGTAGGACAGGTCGTAACACCGGGGAGCTGTTTTTT. It specifies CASSRTGRNTGELFF.

This chain joins TRBV18 and TRBJ2-5; 11 positions match TRBD2. The V gene's germline CDR1 is KGHSH and CDR2 LQKENI. The CDR3 sequence is 18 residues long. J gave up 5 bases and V 0 bases, and 11 bases lay outside the gene matches. CDR3 coding DNA: TGTGCCAGCTCACCACCAGGGTCACTAGCGGGAGTCTTGGAGACCCAGTACTTC. Translation: CASSPPGSLAGVLETQYF.

V is TRBV6-5 and J is TRBJ2-1; a weak D match, TRBD1 (6 bases). This CDR3 contains 12 residues. Trimming shortened V by 9 bases and J by 5 bases, and 11 bases separated the two germline ends. Germline lookup yields CDR1 MNHEY and CDR2 SVGAGI. The CDR3 region has the DNA TGTGCCAGACGGACAGCCAACAATGAGCAGTTCTTC. Its translation is CARRTANNEQFF.

For the CDR3, the DNA is TGTGCCAGTCAGTCGGCAGCGGGGGGGAACAATGAGCAGTTCTTC. Its translation: CASQSAAGGNNEQFF. The rearrangement joins TRBV19 to TRBJ2-1; 10 bases line up with TRBD2. The V gene's germline CDR1 is LNHDA and CDR2 SQIVND (reference sequence). J was trimmed by 5 bases and V by 8 bases; bases with no gene match: 9. This CDR3 region has 15 residues.

The J gene is TRBJ2-7, the V gene TRBV6-5; 10 bases map to TRBD2. Looked up from germline, CDR1 is MNHEY and CDR2 is SVGAGI. The CDR3 is made up of 14 amino acids. V trimming: 6 bases; J trimming: 3 bases; junction bases outside the gene matches: 5. The CDR3: CASRTGTSVYEQYF. CDR3 in DNA: TGTGCCAGCAGGACCGGGACTAGCGTCTACGAGCAGTACTTC.

The chain has TRBV19 and TRBJ1-2; 10 bases agree with TRBD1. With 6 bases clipped from V and 5 bases from J, the junction kept 12 bases outside the gene matches. The V gene's germline CDR1 is LNHDA and CDR2 SQIVND (reference sequence). CDR3 size: 16 residues. CDR3 DNA sequence: TGTGCCAGTAGGCGGGGGACAGGGGTGGCGGCGTATGGCTACACCTTC. This codes for CASRRGTGVAAYGYTF.

This chain joins TRBV4-1 and TRBJ2-5; maybe TRBD2 (5 bases). V was pared by 0 bases and J by 3 bases, with 17 bases between. Germline lookup yields CDR1 MGHRA and CDR2 YSYEKL. The CDR3 length is 17 residues. The CDR3 sequence is CASSQDPPLGAKETQYF. For the CDR3, the DNA is TGCGCCAGCAGCCAAGATCCCCCACTAGGCGCGAAAGAGACCCAGTACTTC.

The chain combines TRBV18 with TRBJ1-4; maybe TRBD1 (6 bases). V lost 4 bases and J lost 8, with 14 bases in between. The CDR3 is 14 amino acids. Germline values: CDR1 KGHSH, CDR2 LQKENI. The CDR3 protein is CASSLIGGSEKLFF. The CDR3 nucleotides are TGTGCCAGCTCACTCATCGGGGGCTCAGAAAAACTGTTTTTT.

On this clone itself: The sample contains more than one DNA sequence encoding this CDR3. The rearrangement uses TRBV5-1 and TRBJ2-1, with D unclear. This CDR3 has 13 amino acids. V lost 0 bases to trimming and J lost 0 bases, with 1 base between them. Looked up from germline, CDR1 is SGHRS and CDR2 is YFSETQ. The CDR3 DNA follows: TGCGCCAGCAGCTTGGCCTCCTACAATGAGCAGTTCTTC. Protein sequence: CASSLASYNEQFF. Drawing the rest from reference TRBV5-1 and TRBJ2-1, the complete variable domain is KAGVTQTPRYLIKTRGQQVTLSCSPISGHRSVSWYQQTPGQGLQFLFEYFSETQRNKGNFPGRFSGRQFSNSRSEMNVSTLELGDSALYLCASSLASYNEQFFGPGTRLTVL.

As for this clone: Other DNA sequences in this sample translate to the same CDR3. V is TRBV5-1 and J is TRBJ2-1; D not certain. CDR1 and CDR2 (germline): SGHRS, YFSETQ. CDR3 size: 11 residues. The germline V and J ends were trimmed by 0 bases and 9 bases, with 4 bases remaining between them. The chain's CDR3 is CASSLGAEQFF. The DNA for the CDR3 is TGCGCCAGCAGCTTGGGTGCTGAGCAGTTCTTC.

The CDR3 protein is CASSQGASGTYEQYF. In DNA, the CDR3 is TGCGCCAGCAGCCAAGGGGCTAGCGGGACTTACGAGCAGTACTTC. The J gene is TRBJ2-7, the V gene TRBV4-3, with 9 bases matching TRBD2. The CDR3 contains 15 residues. The J segment lost 4 bases and the V segment lost 1 base, leaving 5 bases of the junction unmatched. Looked up from germline, CDR1 is LGHNA and CDR2 is YSLEER.

About this clone itself: Other nucleotide sequences from this sample produce the same CDR3. The J gene is TRBJ1-2, the V gene TRBV5-4, with 7 bases lining up with TRBD1. The length of the CDR3 is 15 residues. Germline assignment: CDR1 SGHNT and CDR2 YYREEE (reference sequence). The J segment lost 2 bases and the V segment lost 0 bases, leaving 4 bases of the junction unmatched. The CDR3 protein is CASSLGGGPNYGYTF. The DNA for the CDR3 is TGTGCCAGCAGCTTGGGAGGGGGCCCAAACTATGGCTACACCTTC.

This sequence joins TRBV5-3 and TRBJ2-7; D call uncertain. TRBV5-3 is an ORF for which the function is uncertain. The CDR3 totals 14 residues. V was pared by 4 bases and J by 2 bases, with 13 bases between. For the CDR3, the DNA is TGTGCCAGAAGCCCATACGGGCGGACCTACGAGCAGTACTTC. This sequence encodes CARSPYGRTYEQYF.

The chain links TRBV2 to TRBJ2-1; no reliable D call. The germline V gene encodes CDR1 SNHLY and CDR2 FYNNEI. V lost 6 bases, J lost 15 bases, and 18 bases lay in between. This CDR3 is built from 12 residues. For the CDR3, the DNA is TGTGCCAGCAGCACCGGGCTCTTGGCTGGGTTCTTC. Its protein is CASSTGLLAGFF. Looking up the rest from reference TRBV2 and TRBJ2-1 gives the full variable domain: EPEVTQTPSHQVTQMGQEVILRCVPISNHLYFYWYRQILGQKVEFLVSFYNNEISEKSEIFDDQFSVERPDGSNFTLKIRSTKLEDSAMYFCASSTGLLAGFFGPGTRLTVL.

This rearrangement joins TRBV18 to TRBJ2-5, with 9 bases fitting TRBD2. The germline CDR1 and CDR2 sequences are KGHSH and LQKENI. Trimming removed 3 bases from V and 3 bases from J; junction bases left unmatched: 8. The CDR3 loop spans 16 amino acids. The CDR3 spells CASSPDTSGREETQYF. CDR3 nucleotide sequence: TGTGCCAGCTCACCTGACACTAGCGGGCGGGAAGAGACCCAGTACTTC.

V is TRBV5-4 and J is TRBJ1-1; D is unclear. The CDR3 runs to 14 residues. The germline CDR1 and CDR2 sequences are SGHNT and YYREEE (reference sequence). V shed 2 bases and J shed 1 base, with 9 bases lying between them. The CDR3 region has the DNA TGTGCCAGCAGCTTCGGCAGGAGGAACACTGAAGCTTTCTTT. It yields the protein CASSFGRRNTEAFF.

This clone was recorded only once. V gene TRBV29-1 combines with J gene TRBJ2-7; 8 bases are shared with TRBD1. J was trimmed by 4 bases and V by 4 bases; bases with no gene match: 3. Germline V CDR1 and CDR2: SQVTM, ANQGSEA. This CDR3 is 12 amino acids long. CDR3 region: CSVGTGTYEQYF. In nucleotides, the CDR3 is TGCAGCGTTGGGACAGGGACTTACGAGCAGTACTTC.

The chain joins TRBV13 to TRBJ2-1; 9 nucleotides line up with TRBD2. Looked up from germline, CDR1 is PRHDT and CDR2 is FYEKMQ (reference sequence). The CDR3 runs to 20 residues. The V segment lost 0 bases and the J segment 1 base; nucleotides outside the gene matches: 13. CDR3 bases: TGTGCCAGCAGCTTAGGCGGGGCTAGCGGGGAGGTAGGGTCCTACAATGAGCAGTTCTTC. Its protein is CASSLGGASGEVGSYNEQFF.

The chain combines TRBV29-1 with TRBJ2-3; D not certain. Between the trimmed V and J ends, which lost 4 bases and 2 bases, there was a span of 10 bases. The length of the CDR3 is 13 residues. Per germline, CDR1 SQVTM and CDR2 ANQGSEA. The CDR3 sequence: CSVGLRPTDTQYF. The CDR3 DNA sequence: TGCAGCGTTGGGTTACGGCCCACAGATACGCAGTATTTT.

Notes on this clone: The same CDR3 arises from other DNA sequences in this sample as well. The chain has TRBV6-1 and TRBJ1-5; no reliable D call. V lost 4 bases to trimming and J lost 1 base, with 2 bases between them. Germline-derived CDR1 and CDR2 are MNHNS and SASEGT. The CDR3 sequence is 12 residues long. The CDR3, as DNA: TGTGCCAGCAGTGGCAGCAATCAGCCCCAGCATTTT. Amino acids: CASSGSNQPQHF.

Concerning this clone itself: This specimen includes other DNA sequences encoding the same CDR3. The chain combines TRBV5-1 with TRBJ1-1; D remains ambiguous. Germline CDR1 and CDR2: SGHRS and YFSETQ. Deletions cut 0 bases from V and 0 bases from J, with 6 bases between. This CDR3 contains 14 residues. CDR3 sequence: CASSLGAVNTEAFF. CDR3 DNA: TGCGCCAGCAGCTTGGGAGCGGTGAACACTGAAGCTTTCTTT.

The chain has TRBV6-1 and TRBJ2-4, with 7 positions matching TRBD1. V lost 6 bases, J lost 0 bases, and 5 bases stayed unmatched. The CDR3 covers 15 residues. Germline V gene sequence: CDR1 MNHNS, CDR2 SASEGT. CDR3 bases: TGTGCCAGCAGCCTCAGGGGGATAGCCAAAAACATTCAGTACTTC. It translates to CASSLRGIAKNIQYF.

This clone came up once. The genes are TRBV28 and TRBJ2-3, with a weak D call TRBD2 (5 bases). Germline V CDR1 and CDR2: MDHEN, SYDVKM. The CDR3 length is 12 residues. The ends were cut back, 7 bases at V and 1 base at J, with 6 bases in the middle. Written as DNA, the CDR3 is TGTGCCAGCATTAGCGGCACAGATACGCAGTATTTT. Residues: CASISGTDTQYF.

The V and J genes are TRBV4-1 and TRBJ1-2; D uncertain. Trimming pared 0 bases from V and 2 bases from J, leaving 7 bases between. The germline CDR1 and CDR2 sequences are MGHRA and YSYEKL. This CDR3 is 14 amino acids long. The CDR3 region is CASSQDRLNYGYTF. CDR3 bases: TGCGCCAGCAGCCAAGACAGACTAAACTATGGCTACACCTTC.